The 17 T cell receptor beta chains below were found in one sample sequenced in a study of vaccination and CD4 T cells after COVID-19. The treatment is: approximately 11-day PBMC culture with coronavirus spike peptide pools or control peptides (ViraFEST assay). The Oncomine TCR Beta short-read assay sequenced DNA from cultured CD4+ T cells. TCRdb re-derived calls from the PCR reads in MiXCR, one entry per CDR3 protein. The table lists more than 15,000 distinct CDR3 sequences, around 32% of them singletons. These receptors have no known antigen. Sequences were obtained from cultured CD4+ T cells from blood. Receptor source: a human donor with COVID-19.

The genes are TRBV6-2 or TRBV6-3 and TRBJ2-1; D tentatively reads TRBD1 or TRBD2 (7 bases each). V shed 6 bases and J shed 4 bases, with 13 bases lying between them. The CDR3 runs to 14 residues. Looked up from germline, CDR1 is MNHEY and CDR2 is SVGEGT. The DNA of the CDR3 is TGTGCCAGCAGGCAGGGGGGGTCGTACAATGAGCAGTTCTTC. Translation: CASRQGGSYNEQFF.

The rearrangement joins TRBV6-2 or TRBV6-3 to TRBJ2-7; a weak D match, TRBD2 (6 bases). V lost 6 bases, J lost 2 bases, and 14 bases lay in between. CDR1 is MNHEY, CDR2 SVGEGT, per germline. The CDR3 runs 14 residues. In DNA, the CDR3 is TGTGCCAGCAGCCAGACGGGGGAGGCCTACGAGCAGTACTTC. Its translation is CASSQTGEAYEQYF.

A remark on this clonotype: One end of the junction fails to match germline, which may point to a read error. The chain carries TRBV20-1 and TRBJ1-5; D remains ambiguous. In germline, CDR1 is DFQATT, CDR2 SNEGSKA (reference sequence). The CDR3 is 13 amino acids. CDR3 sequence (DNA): TGCGGTGCTAGAGATTTCGGGAGTCAGCCCCAGCATTTT. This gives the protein CGARDFGSQPQHF.

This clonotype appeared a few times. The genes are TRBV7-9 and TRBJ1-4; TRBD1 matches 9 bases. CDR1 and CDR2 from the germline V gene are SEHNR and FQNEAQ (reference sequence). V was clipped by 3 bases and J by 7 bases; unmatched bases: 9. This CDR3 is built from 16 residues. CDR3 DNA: TGTGCCAGCAGCTTCCGCGTGACAGGGGGTAGTGAAAAACTGTTTTTT. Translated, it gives CASSFRVTGGSEKLFF.

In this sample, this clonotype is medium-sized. The CDR3 region is CASKNGGEPLYGYTF. As DNA, the CDR3 is TGTGCCAGCAAAAACGGGGGGGAACCCCTCTATGGCTACACCTTC. The chain couples TRBV6-2 or TRBV6-3 to TRBJ1-2; a possible D gene is TRBD1 (5 bases). V dropped 7 bases and J dropped 4 bases, with 19 bases sitting between them. This CDR3 spans 15 amino acids. Looked up from germline, CDR1 is MNHEY and CDR2 is SVGEGT.

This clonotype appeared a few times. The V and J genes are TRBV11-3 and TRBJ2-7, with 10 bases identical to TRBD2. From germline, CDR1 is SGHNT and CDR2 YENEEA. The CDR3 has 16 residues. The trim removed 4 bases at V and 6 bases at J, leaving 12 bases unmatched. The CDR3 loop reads CASSSQPPGLASEQYF. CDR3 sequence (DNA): TGTGCCAGCAGCTCCCAACCCCCGGGACTAGCGTCCGAGCAGTACTTC.

The CDR3 sequence: CASSPGNAGSAYNEQFF. As DNA, the CDR3 is TGTGCCAGCTCACCAGGGAATGCAGGTTCGGCTTACAATGAGCAGTTCTTC. V usage is TRBV18 and J usage is TRBJ2-1, with D unresolved. CDR1 and CDR2 from the germline V gene are KGHSH and LQKENI. Trimming cost V 2 bases and J 4 bases, with 18 bases left between them. This CDR3 region has 17 residues. The full variable domain, its missing parts supplied by reference TRBV18 and TRBJ2-1, is NAGVMQNPRHLVRRRGQEARLRCSPMKGHSHVYWYRQLPEEGLKFMVYLQKENIIDESGMPKERFSAEFPKEGPSILRIQQVVRGDSAAYFCASSPGNAGSAYNEQFFGPGTRLTVL.

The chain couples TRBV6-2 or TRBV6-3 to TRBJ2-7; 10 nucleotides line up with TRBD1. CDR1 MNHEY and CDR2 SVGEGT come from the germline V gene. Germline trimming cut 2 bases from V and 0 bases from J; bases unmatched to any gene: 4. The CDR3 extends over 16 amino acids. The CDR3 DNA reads TGTGCCAGCAGTTACGGGGACAGGGGCGACTCCTACGAGCAGTACTTC. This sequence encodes CASSYGDRGDSYEQYF.

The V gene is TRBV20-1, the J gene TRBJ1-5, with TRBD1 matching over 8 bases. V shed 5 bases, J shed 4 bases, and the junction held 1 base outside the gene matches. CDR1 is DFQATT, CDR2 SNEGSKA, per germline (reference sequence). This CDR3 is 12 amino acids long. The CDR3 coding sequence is TGCAGTGCTGGACAGGGAAATCAGCCCCAGCATTTT. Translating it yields CSAGQGNQPQHF.

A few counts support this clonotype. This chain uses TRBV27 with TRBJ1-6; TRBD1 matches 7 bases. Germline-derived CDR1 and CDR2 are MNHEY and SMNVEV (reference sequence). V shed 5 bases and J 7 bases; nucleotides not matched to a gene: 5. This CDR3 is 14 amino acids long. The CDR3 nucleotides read TGTGCCAGCAGTCTCAGACAGGGAAATTCACCCCTCCACTTT. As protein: CASSLRQGNSPLHF.

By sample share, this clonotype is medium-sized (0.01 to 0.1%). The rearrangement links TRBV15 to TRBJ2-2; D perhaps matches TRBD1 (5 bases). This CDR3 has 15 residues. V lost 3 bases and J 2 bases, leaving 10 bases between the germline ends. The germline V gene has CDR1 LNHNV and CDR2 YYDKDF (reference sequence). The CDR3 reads CATSSRQGNTGELFF. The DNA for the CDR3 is TGTGCCACCAGCAGTAGGCAGGGAAACACCGGGGAGCTGTTTTTT.

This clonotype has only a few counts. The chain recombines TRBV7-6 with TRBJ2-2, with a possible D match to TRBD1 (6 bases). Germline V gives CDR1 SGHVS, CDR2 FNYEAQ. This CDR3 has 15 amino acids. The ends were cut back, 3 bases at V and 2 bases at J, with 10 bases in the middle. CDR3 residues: CASSFGQTNTGELFF. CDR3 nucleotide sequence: TGTGCCAGCAGCTTCGGACAGACTAACACCGGGGAGCTGTTTTTT.

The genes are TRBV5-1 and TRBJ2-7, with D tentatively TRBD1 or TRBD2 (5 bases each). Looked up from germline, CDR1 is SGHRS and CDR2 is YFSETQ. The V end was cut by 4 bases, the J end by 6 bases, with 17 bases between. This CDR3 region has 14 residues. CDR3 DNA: TGCGCCAGCAGCCCAAGTGAGGGGCGCGTCGAGCAGTACTTC. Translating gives CASSPSEGRVEQYF.

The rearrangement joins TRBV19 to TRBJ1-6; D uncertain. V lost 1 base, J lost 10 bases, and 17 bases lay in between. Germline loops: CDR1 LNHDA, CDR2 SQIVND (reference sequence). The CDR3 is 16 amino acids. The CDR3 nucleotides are TGTGCCAGTAGTATAGCCCCGGGATCGTCAGGATCACCCCTCCACTTT. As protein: CASSIAPGSSGSPLHF.

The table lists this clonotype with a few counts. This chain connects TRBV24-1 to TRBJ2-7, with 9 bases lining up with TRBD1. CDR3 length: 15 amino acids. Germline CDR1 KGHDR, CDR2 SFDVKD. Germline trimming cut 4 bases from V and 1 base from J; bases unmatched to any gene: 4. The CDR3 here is CATSETGTGSYEQYF. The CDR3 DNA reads TGTGCCACCAGTGAGACCGGGACAGGGTCCTACGAGCAGTACTTC.

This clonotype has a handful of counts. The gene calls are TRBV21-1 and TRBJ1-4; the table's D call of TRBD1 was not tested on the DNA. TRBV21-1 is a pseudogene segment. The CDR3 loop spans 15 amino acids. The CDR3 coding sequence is TGTGCCAGCAGCATACAGACAGGGGGCAATGAAAAACTGTTTTTT. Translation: CASSIQTGGNEKLFF.

CDR3 loop: CASSLELASQETQYF. The CDR3 DNA sequence: TGCGCCAGCAGCCTCGAACTAGCGTCCCAAGAGACCCAGTACTTC. The chain links TRBV4-3 to TRBJ2-5, with 7 nucleotides matching TRBD2. CDR1 and CDR2 from the germline V gene are LGHNA and YSLEER. The CDR3 loop spans 15 amino acids. The ends lost 4 bases at V and 1 base at J; junction bases unmatched: 6.